The 18 T cell receptor beta chains given below trace back to one sample, sequenced in a study of beta chain features in type 1 diabetes. No antigen has been assigned to these receptors. All of the isolated RNA was reverse transcribed, so expressed TCRB transcripts were sequenced. This table comes from immunoSEQ multiplex PCR, and its TCRdb copy is limited to in-frame clones, with some not included. Of 150,000 to 200,000 clones listed, 8% to 9.5% are singletons. Study-wide points: TCRB CDR3s were moderately but significantly shorter in Type 1 diabetes patients in all four CD4+ subsets.

Sequencing was carried out using central memory CD4+ T cells from blood. Source of these receptors: a woman between 18 and 29 years old with type 1 diabetes.

This clone was seen a handful of times. The gene calls are TRBV18 and TRBJ1-2; a weak D match, TRBD1 (6 bases). Looked up from germline, CDR1 is KGHSH and CDR2 is LQKENI. Trimming shortened V by 2 bases and J by 4 bases, and 8 bases separated the two germline ends. CDR3 length equals 13 residues. The DNA for the CDR3 is TGTGCCAGCTCACCAGGGGGCGTCTATGGCTACACCTTC. Residues: CASSPGGVYGYTF.

This clone was picked up a small number of times. This sequence joins TRBV2 and TRBJ2-1; weak D call: TRBD2 (5 bases). The CDR3 covers 11 residues. The V gene's germline CDR1 is SNHLY and CDR2 FYNNEI. The V and J ends lost 9 bases and 5 bases respectively, with 8 bases between them. The CDR3 spells CASQRNNEQFF. CDR3 DNA sequence: TGTGCCAGTCAGCGGAACAATGAGCAGTTCTTC.

In this sample, this clone turned up a few times. This chain uses TRBV7-2 with TRBJ2-5; maybe TRBD1 (6 bases). This CDR3 contains 13 residues. CDR1 is SGHTA, CDR2 FQGNSA, per germline. Trimming took off 5 bases at V and 4 bases at J, with 11 bases between the two ends. This CDR3 is CASSLSTGETQYF. CDR3 DNA: TGTGCCAGCAGCCTGTCGACAGGAGAGACCCAGTACTTC.

The rearrangement links TRBV7-9 to TRBJ2-7; 7 bases fit TRBD1. Per the germline V gene, CDR1 is SEHNR and CDR2 is FQNEAQ (reference sequence). J gave up 2 bases and V 3 bases, and 4 bases lay outside the gene matches. The CDR3 contains 14 residues. CDR3 in DNA: TGTGCCAGCAGCTTCGGCGACAGGGCCTACGAGCAGTACTTC. It encodes CASSFGDRAYEQYF.

V and J are TRBV5-4 and TRBJ2-1; D not resolved. Germline V CDR1 and CDR2: SGHNT, YYREEE (reference sequence). The CDR3 runs to 13 residues. V lost 4 bases and J 0 bases, leaving 5 bases between the germline ends. CDR3 coding DNA: TGTGCCAGCAGCAGGAGCTCCTACAATGAGCAGTTCTTC. This codes for CASSRSSYNEQFF.

The chain carries TRBV5-1 and TRBJ2-5; D is ambiguous. CDR1 is SGHRS and CDR2 is YFSETQ in the germline V gene. The germline V and J ends were trimmed by 0 bases and 1 base, with 10 bases remaining between them. This CDR3 contains 15 residues. This chain's CDR3 is CASSLDPGTQETQYF. The CDR3 DNA sequence: TGCGCCAGCAGCTTGGATCCAGGTACCCAAGAGACCCAGTACTTC.

This clone was seen more than once but under ten times. This rearrangement joins TRBV9 to TRBJ2-2; D gene unclear. The CDR3 has 15 residues. V was shortened by 6 bases and J by 0 bases, with 12 bases between the two germline ends. Per the germline V gene, CDR1 is SGDLS and CDR2 is YYNGEE. This chain's CDR3 is CASTATQTNTGELFF. In nucleotides, the CDR3 is TGTGCCAGCACCGCGACACAGACGAACACCGGGGAGCTGTTTTTT.

Comment on this clone: This sample includes further DNA sequences coding for the same CDR3. CDR3: CAWSTGTDTQYF. The CDR3 nucleotides are TGTGCCTGGAGTACAGGGACAGATACGCAGTATTTT. This chain connects TRBV30 to TRBJ2-3; TRBD1 is a possible D gene (6 bases). V lost 2 bases to trimming and J lost 3 bases, with 6 bases between them. From germline, CDR1 is GTSNPN and CDR2 SVGIG (reference sequence). The CDR3 sequence is 12 residues long.

This clone was detected a few times. The J gene is TRBJ2-7, the V gene TRBV21-1; TRBD1, the table's D call, was not compared with the DNA. TRBV21-1 is a known pseudogene. CDR3 length: 15 residues. The CDR3: CASSKAGPNSYEQYF. The CDR3 DNA is TGTGCCAGCAGCAAAGCGGGCCCGAACTCCTACGAGCAGTACTTC.

This clone occurred a few times. The rearrangement links TRBV14 to TRBJ2-7; D possibly corresponds to TRBD2 (6 bases). Germline lookup yields CDR1 SGHDN and CDR2 FVKESK. The CDR3 length is 15 residues. V gave up 1 base and J gave up 3 bases, with 13 bases separating them. The CDR3 DNA sequence: TGTGCCAGCAGCCAAGCTGGGGGGAAGGGCTACGAGCAGTACTTC. Translated: CASSQAGGKGYEQYF. The variable domain in full, with the rest retrieved from reference TRBV14 and TRBJ2-7, is EAGVTQFPSHSVIEKGQTVTLRCDPISGHDNLYWYRRVMGKEIKFLLHFVKESKQDESGMPNNRFLAERTGGTYSTLKVQPAELEDSGVYFCASSQAGGKGYEQYFGPGTRLTVT.

The table lists this clone with a few counts. The rearrangement joins TRBV19 to TRBJ2-4; 7 nucleotides agree with TRBD1. Trimming at V came to 6 bases and at J to 3 bases, leaving 8 bases not matched to a gene. This CDR3 is built from 15 residues. Germline CDR1 reads LNHDA; CDR2 reads SQIVND (reference sequence). CDR3 nucleotide sequence: TGTGCCAGTAGGGAGACAGGGAAGGTCAAAAACATTCAGTACTTC. Translated, it gives CASRETGKVKNIQYF.

The rearrangement uses TRBV11-2 and TRBJ1-4; 7 bases are shared with TRBD1. This CDR3 spans 14 amino acids. CDR1 is SGHAT, CDR2 FQNNGV, per germline. The V gene end was trimmed by 8 bases and the J gene end by 2 bases; junction bases not matched to a gene: 5. The CDR3 loop is CASAPTGTNEKLFF. The CDR3 DNA sequence: TGTGCCAGCGCCCCGACAGGGACTAATGAAAAACTGTTTTTT. Based on the CDR3 plus reference TRBV11-2 and TRBJ1-4, the full variable domain is EAGVAQSPRYKIIEKRQSVAFWCNPISGHATLYWYQQILGQGPKLLIQFQNNGVVDDSQLPKDRFSAERLKGVDSTLKIQPAKLEDSAVYLCASAPTGTNEKLFFGSGTQLSVL.

This clone was seen a few times. This chain links TRBV28 with TRBJ2-7; TRBD2 agrees at 10 bases. Looked up from germline, CDR1 is MDHEN and CDR2 is SYDVKM. CDR3 length equals 14 residues. J lost 3 bases, V lost 6 bases, and 5 bases had no gene match. DNA of the CDR3: TGTGCCAGCAGGATAGGACTAGCGGTCTACGAGCAGTACTTC. Protein sequence: CASRIGLAVYEQYF.

The gene calls are TRBV5-6 and TRBJ1-4, with no clear D. Trimming pared 4 bases from V and 7 bases from J, leaving 14 bases between. Germline V gene data show CDR1 as SGHDT and CDR2 as YYEEEE. The CDR3 is made up of 14 amino acids. The DNA of the CDR3 is TGTGCCAGCAGCCCGGACGGGATGGGTGAAAAACTGTTTTTT. It is translated as CASSPDGMGEKLFF.

V gene TRBV7-2 combines with J gene TRBJ1-1, with 7 bases identical to TRBD1. CDR1 is SGHTA and CDR2 is FQGNSA in the germline V gene. The CDR3 totals 13 residues. J gave up 7 bases and V 2 bases, and 4 bases lay outside the gene matches. CDR3 nucleotides: TGTGCCAGCAGCTTAAACCGGGACAGTGAAGCTTTCTTT. It codes for CASSLNRDSEAFF.

The CDR3 DNA follows: TGTGCCACCAGCAGATTTTCCAACTACGAGCAGTACTTC. It is translated as CATSRFSNYEQYF. The gene calls are TRBV15 and TRBJ2-7; D ambiguous. The CDR3 contains 13 residues. V shed 2 bases and J shed 3 bases, with 8 bases lying between them. Looked up from germline, CDR1 is LNHNV and CDR2 is YYDKDF (reference sequence). Complete variable domain (other parts from reference TRBV15 and TRBJ2-7): DAMVIQNPRYQVTQFGKPVTLSCSQTLNHNVMYWYQQKSSQAPKLLFHYYDKDFNNEADTPDNFQSRRPNTSFCFLDIRSPGLGDTAMYLCATSRFSNYEQYFGPGTRLTVT.

This clone was detected ten times or more. The CDR3 loop reads CASSPGGRDNQPQHF. CDR3 DNA: TGTGCCAGCAGCCCCGGGGGGAGGGATAATCAGCCCCAGCATTTT. The V and J genes are TRBV7-9 and TRBJ1-5, with D maybe TRBD1 (5 bases). Germline CDR1 SEHNR, CDR2 FQNEAQ (reference sequence). V lost 5 bases and J 4 bases, leaving 15 bases between the germline ends. This CDR3 comprises 15 residues.

This clone has only a few counts. The J gene is TRBJ2-5, the V gene TRBV19, with 10 nucleotides matching TRBD2. Germline CDR1 and CDR2: LNHDA and SQIVND (reference sequence). The CDR3 covers 14 residues. J lost 4 bases, V lost 5 bases, and 4 bases had no gene match. The CDR3 loop is CASSSAGGRETQYF. The CDR3 DNA follows: TGTGCCAGTAGTTCAGCGGGGGGGCGAGAGACCCAGTACTTC.